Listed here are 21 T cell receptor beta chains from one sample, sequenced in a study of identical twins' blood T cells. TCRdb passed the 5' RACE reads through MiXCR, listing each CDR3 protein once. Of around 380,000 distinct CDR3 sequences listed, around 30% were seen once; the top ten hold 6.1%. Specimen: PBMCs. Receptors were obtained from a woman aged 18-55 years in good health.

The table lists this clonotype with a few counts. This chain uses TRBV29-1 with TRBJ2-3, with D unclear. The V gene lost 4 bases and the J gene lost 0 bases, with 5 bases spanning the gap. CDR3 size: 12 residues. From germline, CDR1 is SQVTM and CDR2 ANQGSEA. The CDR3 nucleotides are TGCAGCGTTGCTCCTAGCACAGATACGCAGTATTTT. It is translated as CSVAPSTDTQYF.

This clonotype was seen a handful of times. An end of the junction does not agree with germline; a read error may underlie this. The CDR3: CSARGTGASYDYTF. CDR3 sequence (DNA): TGCAGCGCCAGAGGGACAGGAGCATCCTATGACTACACCTTC. J is TRBJ1-2 and V is TRBV29-1; TRBD1 matches 8 bases. CDR3 length equals 14 residues. The germline V gene encodes CDR1 SQVTM and CDR2 ANQGSEA.

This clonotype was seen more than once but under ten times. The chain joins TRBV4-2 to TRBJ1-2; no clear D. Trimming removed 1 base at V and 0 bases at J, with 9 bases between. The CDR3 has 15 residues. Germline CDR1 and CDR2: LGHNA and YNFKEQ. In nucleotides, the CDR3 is TGTGCCAGCAGCCAAGCCTACGGAGCTAACTATGGCTACACCTTC. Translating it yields CASSQAYGANYGYTF.

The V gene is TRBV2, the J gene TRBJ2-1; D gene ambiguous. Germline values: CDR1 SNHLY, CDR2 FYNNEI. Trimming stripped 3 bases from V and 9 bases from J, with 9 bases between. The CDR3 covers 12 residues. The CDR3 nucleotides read TGTGCCAGCAGTGATCATACCTTTGAGCAGTTCTTC. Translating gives CASSDHTFEQFF.

The CDR3 region is CASREAGKANSRAQFF. The CDR3, as DNA: TGCGCCAGCAGGGAGGCGGGAAAAGCTAACTCTCGGGCTCAGTTCTTC. The J gene is TRBJ2-1, the V gene TRBV5-1, with a tentative D call TRBD2 (6 bases). Trimming cost V 5 bases and J 13 bases, with 28 bases left between them. The CDR3 runs to 16 residues. The germline V gene encodes CDR1 SGHRS and CDR2 YFSETQ. Based on the CDR3 plus reference TRBV5-1 and TRBJ2-1, the full variable domain is KAGVTQTPRYLIKTRGQQVTLSCSPISGHRSVSWYQQTPGQGLQFLFEYFSETQRNKGNFPGRFSGRQFSNSRSEMNVSTLELGDSALYLCASREAGKANSRAQFFGPGTRLTVL.

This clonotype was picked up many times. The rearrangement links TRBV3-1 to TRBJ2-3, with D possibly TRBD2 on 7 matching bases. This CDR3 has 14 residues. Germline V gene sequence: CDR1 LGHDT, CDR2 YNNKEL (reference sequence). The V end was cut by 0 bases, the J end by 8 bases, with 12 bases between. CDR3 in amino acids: CASSQETRGGTQYF. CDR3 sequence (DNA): TGTGCCAGCAGCCAAGAAACTAGGGGGGGTACGCAGTATTTT.

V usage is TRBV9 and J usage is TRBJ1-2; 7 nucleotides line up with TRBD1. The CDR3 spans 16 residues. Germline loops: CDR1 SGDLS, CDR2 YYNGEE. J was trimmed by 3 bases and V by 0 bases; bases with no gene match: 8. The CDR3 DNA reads TGTGCCAGCAGCGTAGCAATCACAGGGGACGACTATGGCTACACCTTC. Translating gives CASSVAITGDDYGYTF.

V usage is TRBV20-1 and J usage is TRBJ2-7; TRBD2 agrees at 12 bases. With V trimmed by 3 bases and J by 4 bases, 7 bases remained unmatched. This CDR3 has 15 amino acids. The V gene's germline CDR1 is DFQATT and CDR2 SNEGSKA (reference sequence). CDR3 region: CSARDPTSGRYEQYF. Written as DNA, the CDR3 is TGCAGTGCTAGGGACCCGACTAGCGGGAGATACGAGCAGTACTTC.

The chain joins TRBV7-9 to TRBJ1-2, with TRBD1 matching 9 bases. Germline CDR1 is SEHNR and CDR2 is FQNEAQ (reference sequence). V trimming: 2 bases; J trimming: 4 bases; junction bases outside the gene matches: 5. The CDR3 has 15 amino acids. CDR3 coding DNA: TGTGCCAGCAGCTTAACAGGACAGGGGCGCTATGGCTACACCTTC. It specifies CASSLTGQGRYGYTF.

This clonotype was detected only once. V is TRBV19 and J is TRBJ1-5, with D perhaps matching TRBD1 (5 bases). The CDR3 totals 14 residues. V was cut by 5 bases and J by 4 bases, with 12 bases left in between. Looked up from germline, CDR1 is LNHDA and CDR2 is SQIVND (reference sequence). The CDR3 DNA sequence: TGTGCCAGTAGTGTTAGACAGCCTAATCAGCCCCAGCATTTT. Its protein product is CASSVRQPNQPQHF.

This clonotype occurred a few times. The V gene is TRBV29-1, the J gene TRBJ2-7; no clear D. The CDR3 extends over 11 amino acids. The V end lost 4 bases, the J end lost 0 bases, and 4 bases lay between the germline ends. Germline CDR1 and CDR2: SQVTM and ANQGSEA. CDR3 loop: CSVVDSYEQYF. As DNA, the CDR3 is TGCAGCGTTGTGGACTCCTACGAGCAGTACTTC.

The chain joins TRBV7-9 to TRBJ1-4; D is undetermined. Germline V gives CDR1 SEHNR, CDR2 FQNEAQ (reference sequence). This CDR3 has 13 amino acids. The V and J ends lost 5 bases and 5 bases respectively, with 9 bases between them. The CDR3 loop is CASSGIRNEKLFF. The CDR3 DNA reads TGTGCCAGCAGCGGCATCAGGAATGAAAAACTGTTTTTT. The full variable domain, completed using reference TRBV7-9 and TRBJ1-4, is DTGVSQNPRHKITKRGQNVTFRCDPISEHNRLYWYRQTLGQGPEFLTYFQNEAQLEKSRLLSDRFSAERPKGSFSTLEIQRTEQGDSAMYLCASSGIRNEKLFFGSGTQLSVL.

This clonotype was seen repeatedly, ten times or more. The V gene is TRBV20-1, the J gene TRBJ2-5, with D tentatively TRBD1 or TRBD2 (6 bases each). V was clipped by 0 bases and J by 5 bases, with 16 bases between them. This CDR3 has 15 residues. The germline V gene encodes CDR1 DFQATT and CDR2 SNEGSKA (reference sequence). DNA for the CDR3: TGCAGTGCTAGAGATTGGGGGGCGGTTCGGGAGACCCAGTACTTC. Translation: CSARDWGAVRETQYF.

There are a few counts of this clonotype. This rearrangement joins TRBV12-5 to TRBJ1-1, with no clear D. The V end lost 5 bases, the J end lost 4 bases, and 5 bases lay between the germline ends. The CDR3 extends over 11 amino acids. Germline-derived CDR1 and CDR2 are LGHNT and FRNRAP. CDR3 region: CASGRTTEAFF. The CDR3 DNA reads TGTGCTAGTGGTAGGACCACTGAAGCTTTCTTT. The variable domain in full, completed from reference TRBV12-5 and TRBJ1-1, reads DARVTQTPRHKVTEMGQEVTMRCQPILGHNTVFWYRQTMMQGLELLAYFRNRAPLDDSGMPKDRFSAEMPDATLATLKIQPSEPRDSAVYFCASGRTTEAFFGQGTRLTVV.

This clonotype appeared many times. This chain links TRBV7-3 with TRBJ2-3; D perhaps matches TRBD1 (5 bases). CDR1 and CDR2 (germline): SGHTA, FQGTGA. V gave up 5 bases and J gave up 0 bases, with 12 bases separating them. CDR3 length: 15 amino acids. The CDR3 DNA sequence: TGTGCCAGCAGCCAGGGTTCCTCTAGCACAGATACGCAGTATTTT. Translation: CASSQGSSSTDTQYF. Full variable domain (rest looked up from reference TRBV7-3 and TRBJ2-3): GAGVSQTPSNKVTEKGKYVELRCDPISGHTALYWYRQSLGQGPEFLIYFQGTGAADDSGLPNDRFFAVRPEGSVSTLKIQRTERGDSAVYLCASSQGSSSTDTQYFGPGTRLTVL.

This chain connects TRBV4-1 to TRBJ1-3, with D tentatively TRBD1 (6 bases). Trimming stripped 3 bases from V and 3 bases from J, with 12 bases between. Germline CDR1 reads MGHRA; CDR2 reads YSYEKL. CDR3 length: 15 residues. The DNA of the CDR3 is TGCGCCAGCAGCCAGAGCGGGACATATGGAAACACCATATATTTT. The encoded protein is CASSQSGTYGNTIYF.

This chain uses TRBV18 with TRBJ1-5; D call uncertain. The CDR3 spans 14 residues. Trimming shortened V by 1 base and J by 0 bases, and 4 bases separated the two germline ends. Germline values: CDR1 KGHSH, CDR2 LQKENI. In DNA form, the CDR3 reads TGTGCCAGCTCACCACTGAATAGCAATCAGCCCCAGCATTTT. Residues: CASSPLNSNQPQHF.

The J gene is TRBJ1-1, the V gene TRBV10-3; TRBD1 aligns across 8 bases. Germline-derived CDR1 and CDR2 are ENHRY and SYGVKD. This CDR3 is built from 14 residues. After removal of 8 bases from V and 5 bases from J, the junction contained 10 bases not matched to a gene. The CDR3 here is CAIGVDRDWTEAFF. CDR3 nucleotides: TGTGCCATCGGCGTGGACAGGGATTGGACTGAAGCTTTCTTT.

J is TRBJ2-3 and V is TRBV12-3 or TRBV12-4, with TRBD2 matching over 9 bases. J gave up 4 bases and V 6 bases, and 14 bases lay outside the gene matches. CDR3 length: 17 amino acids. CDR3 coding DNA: TGTGCCAGCAGCTCCCGGAGTGGTAGCGGGGGTTCAGATACGCAGTATTTT. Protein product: CASSSRSGSGGSDTQYF.

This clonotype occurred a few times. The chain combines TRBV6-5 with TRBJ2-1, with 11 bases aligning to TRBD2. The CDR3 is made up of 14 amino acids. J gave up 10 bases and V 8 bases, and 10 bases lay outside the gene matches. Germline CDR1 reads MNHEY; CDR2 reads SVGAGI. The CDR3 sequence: CASYRSGGANEQFF. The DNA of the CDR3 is TGTGCCAGCTACCGTAGCGGGGGGGCCAACGAGCAGTTCTTC.

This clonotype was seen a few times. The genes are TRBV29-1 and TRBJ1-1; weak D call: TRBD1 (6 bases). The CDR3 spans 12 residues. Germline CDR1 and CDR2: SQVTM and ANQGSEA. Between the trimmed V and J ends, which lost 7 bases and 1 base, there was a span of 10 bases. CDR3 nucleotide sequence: TGCAGCGGTGGACAGACGAACACTGAAGCTTTCTTT. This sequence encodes CSGGQTNTEAFF.